The next 8 T cell receptor beta chains were all read from a single sample in a study of cytomegalovirus exposure and HLA in healthy donors. Use of 60 Vbeta and 13 Jbeta primers characterized the PCR. Libraries were prepared by immunoSEQ multiplex PCR; TCRdb keeps only in-frame clonotypes and omits some of them. The sample holds 150,000 to 200,000 clones; 81% are singletons and the top ten take roughly 3.6%. Sequencing used PBMCs. These receptors came from a man between 40 and 49 years old in good health and CMV-seropositive.

This sequence joins TRBV11-1 and TRBJ2-6, with a weak D call TRBD1 (5 bases). The CDR3 length is 18 residues. Germline V lookup: CDR1 SGHAT, CDR2 FQDESV (reference sequence). Trimming pared 5 bases from V and 2 bases from J, leaving 19 bases between. The CDR3 DNA sequence: TGTGCCAGCAGCGAAGGCCCAGGGCTTCGGCCTGGGGCCAACGTCCTGACTTTC. As protein: CASSEGPGLRPGANVLTF. The entire variable domain, with the rest obtained from reference TRBV11-1 and TRBJ2-6, is as follows: EAEVAQSPRYKITEKSQAVAFWCDPISGHATLYWYRQILGQGPELLVQFQDESVVDDSQLPKDRFSAERLKGVDSTLKIQPAELGDSAMYLCASSEGPGLRPGANVLTFGAGSRLTVL.

The rearrangement links TRBV5-1 to TRBJ2-7, with a possible D match to TRBD1 (6 bases). The germline CDR1 and CDR2 sequences are SGHRS and YFSETQ. This CDR3 is built from 15 residues. The V and J ends lost 2 bases and 6 bases respectively, with 18 bases between them. Here the CDR3 DNA reads TGCGCCAGCAGCTTACGACAGGACCCTCTGTGCGAGCAGTACTTC. It is translated as CASSLRQDPLCEQYF.

This rearrangement joins TRBV6-5 to TRBJ2-3, with D tentatively TRBD2 (7 bases). Per germline, CDR1 MNHEY and CDR2 SVGAGI. This CDR3 spans 14 amino acids. V lost 6 bases to trimming and J lost 4 bases, with 14 bases between them. The CDR3 DNA follows: TGTGCCAGCAGGCCTGGGGGGGCTGCAGATACGCAGTATTTT. Translating gives CASRPGGAADTQYF.

The chain has TRBV7-9 and TRBJ2-1, with unresolved D. Germline lookup yields CDR1 SEHNR and CDR2 FQNEAQ (reference sequence). CDR3 length: 9 residues. V lost 5 bases and J lost 13, with 6 bases in between. DNA of the CDR3: TGTGCCAGCAGCCCCTTTCAGTTCTTC. Amino acids: CASSPFQFF.

The V gene is TRBV6-5, the J gene TRBJ2-7, with D tentatively TRBD2 (5 bases). The CDR3 has 14 amino acids. Between the trimmed V and J ends, which lost 6 bases and 2 bases, there was a span of 14 bases. CDR1 is MNHEY, CDR2 SVGAGI, per germline. The DNA for the CDR3 is TGTGCCAGCAGCCCCGGACGGAGGACCTACGAGCAGTACTTC. It yields the protein CASSPGRRTYEQYF.

Concerning this clone itself: The sample carries other DNA sequences with the same CDR3. The chain combines TRBV5-1 with TRBJ1-4; D is ambiguous. V lost 0 bases to trimming and J lost 5 bases, with 8 bases between them. Germline CDR1 and CDR2: SGHRS and YFSETQ. The CDR3 contains 14 residues. The CDR3 nucleotides read TGCGCCAGCAGCTTGGGGGGAGGCAATGAAAAACTGTTTTTT. Translation gives CASSLGGGNEKLFF.

The chain carries TRBV28 and TRBJ2-2, with D possibly TRBD1 on 5 matching bases. The germline gives CDR1 MDHEN, CDR2 SYDVKM. V shed 3 bases and J shed 2 bases, with 10 bases lying between them. This CDR3 is 15 amino acids long. CDR3 in amino acids: CASSLYRTNTGELFF. The CDR3 DNA reads as TGTGCCAGCAGTTTGTACAGGACCAACACCGGGGAGCTGTTTTTT.

The chain links TRBV9 to TRBJ2-5; tentatively, D is TRBD2 (6 bases). This CDR3 spans 14 amino acids. Germline CDR1 is SGDLS and CDR2 is YYNGEE. Trimming shortened V by 6 bases and J by 6 bases, and 18 bases separated the two germline ends. CDR3 sequence: CASTPGDLGKTQYF. The CDR3 nucleotides read TGTGCCAGCACCCCGGGGGACCTGGGGAAGACCCAGTACTTC.